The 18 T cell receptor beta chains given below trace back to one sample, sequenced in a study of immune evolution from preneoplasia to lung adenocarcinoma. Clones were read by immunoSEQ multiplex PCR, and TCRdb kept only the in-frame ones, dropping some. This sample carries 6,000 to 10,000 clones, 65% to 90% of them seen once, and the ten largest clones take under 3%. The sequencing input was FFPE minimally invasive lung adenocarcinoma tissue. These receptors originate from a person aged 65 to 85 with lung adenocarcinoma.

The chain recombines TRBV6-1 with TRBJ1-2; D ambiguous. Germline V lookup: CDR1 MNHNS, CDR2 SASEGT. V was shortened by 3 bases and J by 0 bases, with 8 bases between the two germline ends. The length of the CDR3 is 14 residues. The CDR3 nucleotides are TGTGCCAGCAGTGAGGGTATAACTAACTATGGCTACACCTTC. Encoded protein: CASSEGITNYGYTF.

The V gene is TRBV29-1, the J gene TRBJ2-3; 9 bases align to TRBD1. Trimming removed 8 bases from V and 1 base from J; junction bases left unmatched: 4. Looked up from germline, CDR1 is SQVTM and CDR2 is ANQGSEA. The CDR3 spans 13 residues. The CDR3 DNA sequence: TGCAGCACTAGACAGGGGGGCACAGATACGCAGTATTTT. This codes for CSTRQGGTDTQYF.

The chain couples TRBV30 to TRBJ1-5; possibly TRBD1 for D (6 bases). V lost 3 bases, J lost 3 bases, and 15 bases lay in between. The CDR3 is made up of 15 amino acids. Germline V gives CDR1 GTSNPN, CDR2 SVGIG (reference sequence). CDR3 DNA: TGTGCCTGGAGAGCGGGGGGACACTCCAATCAGCCCCAGCATTTT. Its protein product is CAWRAGGHSNQPQHF.

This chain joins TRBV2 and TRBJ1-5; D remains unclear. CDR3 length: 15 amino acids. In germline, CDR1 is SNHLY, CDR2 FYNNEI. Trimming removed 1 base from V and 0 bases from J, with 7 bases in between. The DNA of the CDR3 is TGTGCCAGCAGTGAAGGGCACTATAGCAATCAGCCCCAGCATTTT. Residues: CASSEGHYSNQPQHF.

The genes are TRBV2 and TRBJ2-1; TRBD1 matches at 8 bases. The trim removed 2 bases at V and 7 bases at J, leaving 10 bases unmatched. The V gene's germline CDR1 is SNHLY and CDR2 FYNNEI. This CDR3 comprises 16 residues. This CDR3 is CASSEFGRGPVNEQFF. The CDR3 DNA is TGTGCCAGCAGTGAATTTGGCAGGGGGCCGGTGAATGAGCAGTTCTTC. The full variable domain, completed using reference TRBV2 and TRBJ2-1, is EPEVTQTPSHQVTQMGQEVILRCVPISNHLYFYWYRQILGQKVEFLVSFYNNEISEKSEIFDDQFSVERPDGSNFTLKIRSTKLEDSAMYFCASSEFGRGPVNEQFFGPGTRLTVL.

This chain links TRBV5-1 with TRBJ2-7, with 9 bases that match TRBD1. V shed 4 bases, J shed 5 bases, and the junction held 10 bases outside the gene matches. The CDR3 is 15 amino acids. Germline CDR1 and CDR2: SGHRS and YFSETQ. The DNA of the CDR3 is TGCGCCAGCAGCCCCGTCCGGGGACAGGGCAACGAGCAGTACTTC. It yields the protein CASSPVRGQGNEQYF.

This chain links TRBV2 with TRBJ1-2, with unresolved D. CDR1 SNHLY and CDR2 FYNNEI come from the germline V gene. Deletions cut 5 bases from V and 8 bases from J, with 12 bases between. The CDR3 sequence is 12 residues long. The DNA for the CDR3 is TGTGCCAGCAGTATCGAGCGGGAGGGCTACACCTTC. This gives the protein CASSIEREGYTF. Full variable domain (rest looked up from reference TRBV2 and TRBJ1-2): EPEVTQTPSHQVTQMGQEVILRCVPISNHLYFYWYRQILGQKVEFLVSFYNNEISEKSEIFDDQFSVERPDGSNFTLKIRSTKLEDSAMYFCASSIEREGYTFGSGTRLTVV.

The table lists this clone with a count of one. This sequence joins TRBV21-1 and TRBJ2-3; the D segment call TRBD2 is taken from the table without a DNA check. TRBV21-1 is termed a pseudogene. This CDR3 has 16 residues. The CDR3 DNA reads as TGTGCCAGCAGCTCCGCGGACTACCCGGGGGAGGATACGCAGTATTTT. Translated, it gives CASSSADYPGEDTQYF.

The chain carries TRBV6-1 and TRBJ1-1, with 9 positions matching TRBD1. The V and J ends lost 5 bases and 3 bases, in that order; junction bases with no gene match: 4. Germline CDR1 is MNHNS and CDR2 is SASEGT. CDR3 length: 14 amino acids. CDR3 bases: TGTGCCAGCAGTTCGACAGGGGGGTACACTGAAGCTTTCTTT. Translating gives CASSSTGGYTEAFF.

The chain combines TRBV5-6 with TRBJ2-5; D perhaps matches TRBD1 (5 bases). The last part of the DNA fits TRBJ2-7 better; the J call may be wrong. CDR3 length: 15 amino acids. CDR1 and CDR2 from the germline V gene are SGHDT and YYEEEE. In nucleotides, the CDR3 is TGTGCCAGCAGTTTTACAGGTAGGAGCTCCTACGAGCAGTACTTC. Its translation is CASSFTGRSSYEQYF.

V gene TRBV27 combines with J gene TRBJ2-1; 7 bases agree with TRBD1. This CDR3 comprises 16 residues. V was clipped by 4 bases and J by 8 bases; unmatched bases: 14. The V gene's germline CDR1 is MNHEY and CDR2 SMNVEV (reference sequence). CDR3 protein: CASSSPGTDTLDEQFF. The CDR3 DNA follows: TGTGCCAGCAGTTCCCCCGGGACAGACACTTTAGATGAGCAGTTCTTC.

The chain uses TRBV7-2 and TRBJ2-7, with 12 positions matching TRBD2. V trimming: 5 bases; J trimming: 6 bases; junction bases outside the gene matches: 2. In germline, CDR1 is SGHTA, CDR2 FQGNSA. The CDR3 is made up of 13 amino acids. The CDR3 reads CASSKLAGGEQYF. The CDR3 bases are TGTGCCAGCAGCAAACTAGCGGGAGGCGAGCAGTACTTC.

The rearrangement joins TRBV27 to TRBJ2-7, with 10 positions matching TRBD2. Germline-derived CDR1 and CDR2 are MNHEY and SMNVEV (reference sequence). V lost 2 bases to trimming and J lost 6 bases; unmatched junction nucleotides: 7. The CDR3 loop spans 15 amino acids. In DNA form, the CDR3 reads TGTGCCAGCAGTTTAGCTAGCGGGAGCGTTTTCGAGCAGTACTTC. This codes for CASSLASGSVFEQYF.

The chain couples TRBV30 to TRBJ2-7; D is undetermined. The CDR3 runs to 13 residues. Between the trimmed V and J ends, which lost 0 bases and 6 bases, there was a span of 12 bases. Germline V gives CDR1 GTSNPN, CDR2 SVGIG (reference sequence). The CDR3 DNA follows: TGTGCCTGGAGTGTACGGGCTCTTCCCGAGCAGTACTTC. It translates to CAWSVRALPEQYF.

CDR3 sequence (DNA): TGTGCCAGCAGCTCCTCCAGGGGGATGGAAAAACTGTTTTTT. It yields the protein CASSSSRGMEKLFF. The genes are TRBV7-2 and TRBJ1-4; 7 positions match TRBD1. The length of the CDR3 is 14 residues. After removal of 4 bases from V and 8 bases from J, the junction contained 7 bases not matched to a gene. CDR1 is SGHTA, CDR2 FQGNSA, per germline.

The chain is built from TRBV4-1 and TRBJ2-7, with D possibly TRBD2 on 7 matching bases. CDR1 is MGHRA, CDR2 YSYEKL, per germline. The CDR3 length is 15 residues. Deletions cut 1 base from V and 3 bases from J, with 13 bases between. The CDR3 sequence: CASSQVARGHYEQYF. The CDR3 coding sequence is TGCGCCAGCAGCCAAGTGGCGCGGGGGCACTACGAGCAGTACTTC.

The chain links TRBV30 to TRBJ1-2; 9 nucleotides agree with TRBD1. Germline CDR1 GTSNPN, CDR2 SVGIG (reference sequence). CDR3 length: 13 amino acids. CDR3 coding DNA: TGTGCTTCCCACAGGGGGCAGGACTATGGCTACACCTTC. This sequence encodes CASHRGQDYGYTF.

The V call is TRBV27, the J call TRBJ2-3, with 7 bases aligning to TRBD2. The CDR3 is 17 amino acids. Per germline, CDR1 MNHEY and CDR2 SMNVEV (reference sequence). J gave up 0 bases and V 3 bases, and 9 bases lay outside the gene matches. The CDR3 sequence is CASSFGGRALSTDTQYF. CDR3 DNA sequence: TGTGCCAGCAGTTTTGGAGGGAGGGCCTTGAGCACAGATACGCAGTATTTT.